The 3 T cell receptor beta chains below all came from one sample that was sequenced in a study of blood T cells in healthy people across ages. PCR was performed a second time for about 7 to 11 cycles using a sample-barcoded 5' primer and a J-beta primer mix. TCRdb reanalysed the 5' RACE reads using MiXCR and keeps one entry per CDR3 protein. The sample holds around 2 million distinct CDR3 sequences, 30% to 40% seen once. Specimen: blood. These receptors came from a human donor in good health.

This clonotype was detected a few times. The rearrangement links TRBV20-1 to TRBJ2-5, with D perhaps matching TRBD1 or TRBD2 (6 bases each). The CDR3 is 14 residues long. V shed 2 bases and J shed 5 bases, with 15 bases lying between them. From germline, CDR1 is DFQATT and CDR2 SNEGSKA (reference sequence). For the CDR3, the DNA is TGCAGTGCTAGACCCGGGGGCCGCAAGGAGACCCAGTACTTC. Translating it yields CSARPGGRKETQYF.

This clonotype appeared once. A junction end diverges from the germline sequence, so it may reflect a read error. The rearrangement joins TRBV5-6 to TRBJ1-5, with TRBD1 as a possible D gene (6 bases). This CDR3 region has 13 residues. Germline assignment: CDR1 SGHDT and CDR2 YYEEEE. This chain's CDR3 is CAGSAQGIEPQHF. The CDR3 nucleotides read TGTGCCGGCAGCGCTCAGGGGATAGAGCCCCAGCATTTT.

The gene calls are TRBV28 and TRBJ1-4; 8 positions match TRBD1. Germline CDR1 reads MDHEN; CDR2 reads SYDVKM. This CDR3 comprises 14 residues. V was clipped by 6 bases and J by 5 bases; unmatched bases: 5. This CDR3 is CASRRQGNNEKLFF. DNA of the CDR3: TGTGCCAGCAGACGACAGGGGAACAATGAAAAACTGTTTTTT.